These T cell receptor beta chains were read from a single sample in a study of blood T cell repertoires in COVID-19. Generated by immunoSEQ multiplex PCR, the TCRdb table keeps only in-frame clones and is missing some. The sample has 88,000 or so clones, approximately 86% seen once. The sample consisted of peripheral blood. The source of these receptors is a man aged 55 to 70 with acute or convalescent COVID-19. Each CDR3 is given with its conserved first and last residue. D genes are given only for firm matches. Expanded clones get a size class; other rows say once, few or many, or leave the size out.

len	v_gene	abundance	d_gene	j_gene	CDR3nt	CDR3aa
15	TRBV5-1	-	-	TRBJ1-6	TGCGCCAGCAGCGAGGTGGCAGGGCTAAATTCACCCCTCCACTTT	CASSEVAGLNSPLHF
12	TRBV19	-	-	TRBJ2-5	TGTGCCAGTAGTATAGGCCAGGGGACCCAGTACTTC	CASSIGQGTQYF
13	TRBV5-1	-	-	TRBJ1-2	TGCGCCAGCAGCTTGGCCGGGGGTAATGGCTACACCTTC	CASSLAGGNGYTF
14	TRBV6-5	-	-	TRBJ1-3	TGTGCCAGCAGTAGACTGAGCTCTGGAAACACCATATATTTT	CASSRLSSGNTIYF
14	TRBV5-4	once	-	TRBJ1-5	TGTGCCAGCAGCTTGAATGGAGCGAATCAGCCCCAGCATTTT	CASSLNGANQPQHF
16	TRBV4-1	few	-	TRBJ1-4	TGCGCCAGCAGCCAAGGGGCCGGGTTCCTGGGCGGGAAACTGTTTTTT	CASSQGAGFLGGKLFF
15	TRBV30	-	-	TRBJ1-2	TGTGCCTGGAGTGTACTCCGGGGGGCGAGATATGGCTACACCTTC	CAWSVLRGARYGYTF
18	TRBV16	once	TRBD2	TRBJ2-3	TGTGCCAGCAGCCAAGCTTGGCTTATAGCGGGTATGGCAGATACGCAGTATTTT	CASSQAWLIAGMADTQYF
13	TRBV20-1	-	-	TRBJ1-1	TGCAGTGCTAGTCAATCCCGGGACACTGAAGCTTTCTTT	CSASQSRDTEAFF
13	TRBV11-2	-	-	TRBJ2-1	TGTGCCAGCAGCCCCCCCTACCGGTGGGAGCAGTTCTTC	CASSPPYRWEQFF
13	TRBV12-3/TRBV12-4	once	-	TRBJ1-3	TGTGCCAGTGGTAGACTCTCTGGAAACACCATATATTTT	CASGRLSGNTIYF
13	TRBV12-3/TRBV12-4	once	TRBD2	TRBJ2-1	TGTGCCAGCAGTGGGACTAGTGGGAATGAGCAGTTCTTC	CASSGTSGNEQFF